A single sample gave rise to the 7 T cell receptor delta chains below, sequenced in a study of γδ T cells in repeated Plasmodium falciparum infection. Bulk repertoires came from Vgamma9/Vdelta2+ or Vdelta2-negative gammadelta T cells flow-sorted from PBMC. TCRdb processed the multiplex PCR reads again with the CATT caller. The sample has around 86,000 delta-chain clones, about 1.5% seen once. The sample was gamma-delta T cells from blood. These receptors were taken from a pool of human donors (malaria-infected and uninfected, not separated).

This clone turned up a few times. A read error is likely here: a far larger clone is one base away. Other nucleotide sequences from this sample produce the same CDR3. V and J are TRDV2 and TRDJ1; D unclear. Germline V gives CDR1 GEAIGNYY, CDR2 EKD. CDR3 length: 16 amino acids. CDR3 in DNA: TGCGCCTGTGACCCAATTGGAATCACTTTGGCCGATAAACTCATCTTT. Its protein is CACDPIGITLADKLIF.

A few counts support this clone. A far larger clone lies a single base away; this is likely a read error. Additional DNA sequences in this sample encode the identical CDR3. This rearrangement joins TRDV1 to TRDJ1, with 12 nucleotides matching TRDD3. In the absence of a J gene in TCRdb, the DNA was matched to germline to assign it here. The V segment lost 2 bases and the J segment 0 bases; nucleotides outside the gene matches: 16. Germline V CDR1 and CDR2: TSWWSYY, QGS. CDR3 length: 21 amino acids. The CDR3 here is CALGERVTYWGIPVYTDKLIF. CDR3 sequence (DNA): TGTGCTCTTGGGGAAAGGGTTACGTACTGGGGGATACCGGTATACACCGATAAACTCATCTTT.

This clone has only a few counts. The protein in TCRdb stems from a much larger clone and differs at residue 6 from this DNA's translation, likely a read error; here the protein is translated from the DNA. This chain links TRDV2 with TRDJ1; 8 bases are shared with TRDD3. No J segment appears in TCRdb, so it was assigned here by matching the sequence to germline. CDR1 GEAIGNYY and CDR2 EKD come from the germline V gene. The CDR3 runs to 20 residues. Germline trimming cut 0 bases from V and 0 bases from J; bases unmatched to any gene: 17. The CDR3 DNA reads TGTGCCTGTGACACCATGCGGGTTATGGGGGATGCAATTTACACCGATAAACTCATCTTT. Translation gives CACDTMRVMGDAIYTDKLIF.

This clone came up many times. The V gene is TRDV1, the J gene TRDJ1; 9 nucleotides align to TRDD2. After removal of 1 base from V and 0 bases from J, the junction contained 21 bases not matched to a gene. This CDR3 has 22 residues. In germline, CDR1 is TSWWSYY, CDR2 QGS. CDR3 protein: CALGERLPTTVYPWGYTDKLIF. DNA of the CDR3: TGTGCTCTTGGGGAACGCCTTCCTACGACGGTATACCCCTGGGGCTACACCGATAAACTCATCTTT.

This clone was seen ten or more times. This chain joins TRDV1 and TRDJ1, with 12 positions matching TRDD3. TCRdb is silent on the J gene; assignment here came from matching the DNA to germline. The V and J ends lost 6 bases and 4 bases, in that order; junction bases with no gene match: 30. Germline assignment: CDR1 TSWWSYY and CDR2 QGS. CDR3 length equals 23 residues. The CDR3 DNA sequence: TGTGCTCTTGGACCTCCCCGAAGGCCTTCCTACGAGGTACTGGGGGATACCCTCGATAAACTCATCTTT. As protein: CALGPPRRPSYEVLGDTLDKLIF.

This clone has ten or more counts. The chain employs TRDV1 and TRDJ1; 7 bases are a match to TRDD3. Because TCRdb records no J gene, it was assigned here through a match of the DNA to germline. V shed 3 bases, J shed 0 bases, and the junction held 13 bases outside the gene matches. From germline, CDR1 is TSWWSYY and CDR2 QGS. CDR3 size: 18 residues. The CDR3 is CALGDPWRGMAYTDKLIF. The CDR3 nucleotides are TGTGCTCTTGGGGACCCTTGGCGGGGGATGGCGTACACCGATAAACTCATCTTT.

To note about this clone: The protein held in TCRdb is that of a much larger clone and does not match this DNA's translation at residue 13, likely because of a read error; the protein shown is translated from the DNA. J is TRDJ1 and V is TRDV1; TRDD2 might be the D (5 bases). TCRdb leaves out the J gene; it was filled in here by matching the DNA to germline. The CDR3 has 19 residues. Trimming shortened V by 1 base and J by 6 bases, and 27 bases separated the two germline ends. The germline gives CDR1 TSWWSYY, CDR2 QGS. The CDR3 DNA follows: TGTGCTCTTGGGGAACCATCTCTTCCCTTGTTAAGGGAGATCCATAAACTCATCTTT. Protein product: CALGEPSLPLLREIHKLIF.